This paragraph covers one TCR beta chain sequence. What this receptor recognizes is not known. There are no base qualities to consult, and no much larger clone falls within one base. These data originate in a study of early stage breast cancer tumors (dated by TCRdb to 2017 to 2019). Notes on the research overall: Of the 15 to 20 invasive breast tumors, around twelve were found to be estrogen receptor-positive, progesterone receptor-positive and HER2-negative. A total of 2,651,842 templates, representing some 1.2 million unique clonotypes, were detected across all samples. Of the approximately twelve ER+/PR+/HER2- tumors, eight were classified as invasive ductal carcinomas and four as invasive lobular carcinomas. On average, each sample got about 9.3-fold read coverage. What the authors observed across the whole study: Chain pairing and functional markers such as CD4, CD8 and FOXP3 were missed by bulk genomic DNA sequencing of unsorted cells. Enriched TCRB sequences shared across patients were found to be mostly commonly generated sequences that were unlikely to play an important role in the tumor microenvironment. Repertoires from blood resembled normal breast more closely than tumor, and using blood as a reference for each tissue separated tumor from normal in most of the 16 patients. Because the cohort was small, a breakdown by tumor subtype could not be done. Compared with adjacent normal breast tissue, tumors had roughly 2.7-fold higher T cell density and higher clonality.

Two independent genomic DNA replicates were amplified for each sample, with approximately 0.5 ug used for blood and around 1.5 ug for tumor or normal breast. TCRB sequencing of genomic DNA was carried out with the ImmunoSeq Intro kit according to the manufacturer's instructions. Multiplex PCR ran around 30 cycles with proprietary primers and spike-in control sequences for absolute quantification. Single-end 150-bp reads were used to sequence an 87-bp fragment covering the CDR3 and the flanking V and J genes. Seven samples, each with two replicates, were multiplexed per lane of an Illumina MiSeq using version 3.0 chemistry. Concerning the study's data processing: The vendor's proprietary pipeline handled the raw data processing, merging both replicates into a single result for each sample. A clonotype was defined as productive rearrangements that share the same V-gene family, CDR3 amino acid sequence and J-gene segment. Clonality was calculated as 1 minus the normalized Shannon entropy (Pielou evenness) of TCRB abundances. To estimate T cell density, the total number of templates was divided by the number of input cells, which was inferred from the amount of DNA input. Recon, run with its default parameters, was used to estimate overall repertoire diversity and clonality. A clonotype counted as tumor-enriched if its abundance in tumor exceeded 0.1% and was at least 32-fold higher than its abundance in normal breast. In TCRdb, the immuneACCESS table is reduced to in-frame sequences with V and J assigned. These tables do not hold every clone; where another copy was compared, an unresolved V gene accounts for under half, and the others remain unexplained. D and trimming were read from the DNA, whereas the V and J calls and clone size are those reported in that table. This sample has about 41,000 clones in its table, and around 73% of those were observed once. The top ten constitute about 6.8% of the sample.

The study profiled bulk TCR beta-chain repertoires in matched peripheral blood, tumor and adjacent normal breast tissue taken from approximately 15 patients with early-stage breast cancer. Before surgery, roughly 5-11 mL of whole blood was collected in EDTA tubes and processed within 2 hours. Ficoll-Paque centrifugation in SepMate-50 tubes was used to isolate peripheral blood mononuclear cells. PBMCs were cryopreserved in roughly 90% FBS with roughly 10% DMSO in aliquots of roughly 1.8 to 4.5 million cells and stored in liquid nitrogen. The Qiagen AllPrep DNA/RNA Mini kit was used to extract genomic DNA. Source material: blood. The receptor's source is a person aged 45 to 59 with breast cancer.

The CDR3: CASSRRGDSDTQYF. The DNA reads TGTGCCAGCAGCCGCAGGGGCGATTCAGATACGCAGTATTTT. The sequence is built from TRBV11-3 and TRBJ2-3; the D gene is perhaps TRBD1, on 6 matching bases. CDR1 is given as SGHNT and CDR2 as YENEEA, both from the germline V gene. Reading from cysteine to phenylalanine, the CDR3 counts 14 amino acids. Solely the CDR3 DNA is kept, with 42 bases framed from the first base. Deletion took 5 bases off V and 4 bases off J, with a span of 13 bases between the germline ends.